This TCR beta chain was identified in a study of blood T cell repertoires in COVID-19. Trimming removed 4 bases from V and 2 bases from J, with 12 bases in between. The CDR3 loop spans 14 amino acids. Germline CDR1 and CDR2: SGHRS and YFSETQ. The protocol was immunoSEQ multiplex PCR, while the TCRdb copy is restricted to in-frame clones and leaves out a portion. In the table there are 150,000 to 200,000 clones, 65% to 90% of which are singletons. The specimen was peripheral blood. The chain employs TRBV5-1 and TRBJ1-2, with a weak D call TRBD1 (6 bases). The origin of this receptor is a man in his 60s with acute or convalescent COVID-19. The CDR3, as DNA: TGCGCCAGCAGCCCCCAGGGGAACAACTATGGCTACACCTTC. It specifies CASSPQGNNYGYTF. The whole variable domain, remainder taken from reference TRBV5-1 and TRBJ1-2, is KAGVTQTPRYLIKTRGQQVTLSCSPISGHRSVSWYQQTPGQGLQFLFEYFSETQRNKGNFPGRFSGRQFSNSRSEMNVSTLELGDSALYLCASSPQGNNYGYTFGSGTRLTVV.